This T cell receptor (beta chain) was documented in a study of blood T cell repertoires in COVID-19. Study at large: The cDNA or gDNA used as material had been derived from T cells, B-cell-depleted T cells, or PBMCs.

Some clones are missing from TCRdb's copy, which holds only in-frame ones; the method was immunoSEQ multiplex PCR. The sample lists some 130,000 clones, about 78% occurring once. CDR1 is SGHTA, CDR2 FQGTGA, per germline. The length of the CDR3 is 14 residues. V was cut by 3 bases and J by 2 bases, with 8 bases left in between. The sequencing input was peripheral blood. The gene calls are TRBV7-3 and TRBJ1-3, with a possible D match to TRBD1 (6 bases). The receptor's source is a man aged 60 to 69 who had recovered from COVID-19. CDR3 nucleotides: TGTGCCAGCAGCTTGTCAGGGGCTGGAAACACCATATATTTT. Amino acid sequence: CASSLSGAGNTIYF.